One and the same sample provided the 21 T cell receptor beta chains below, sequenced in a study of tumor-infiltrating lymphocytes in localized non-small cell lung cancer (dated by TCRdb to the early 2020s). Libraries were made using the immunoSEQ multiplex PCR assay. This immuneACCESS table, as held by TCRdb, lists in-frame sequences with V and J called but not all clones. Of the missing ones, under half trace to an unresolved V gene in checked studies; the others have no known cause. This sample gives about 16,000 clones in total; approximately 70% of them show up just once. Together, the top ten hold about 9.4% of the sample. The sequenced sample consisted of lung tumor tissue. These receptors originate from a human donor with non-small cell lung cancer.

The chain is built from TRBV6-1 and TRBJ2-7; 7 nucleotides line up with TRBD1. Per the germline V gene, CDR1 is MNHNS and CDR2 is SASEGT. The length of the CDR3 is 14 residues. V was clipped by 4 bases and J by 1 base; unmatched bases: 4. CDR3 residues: CASSAQGYSYEQYF. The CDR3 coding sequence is TGTGCCAGCAGTGCACAGGGGTATTCCTACGAGCAGTACTTC.

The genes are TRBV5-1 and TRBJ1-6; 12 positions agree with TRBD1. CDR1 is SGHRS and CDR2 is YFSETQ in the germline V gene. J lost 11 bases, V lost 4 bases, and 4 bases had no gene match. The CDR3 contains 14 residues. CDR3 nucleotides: TGCGCCAGCAGCGCGGGACAGGGGGCTACACCCCTCCACTTT. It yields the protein CASSAGQGATPLHF.

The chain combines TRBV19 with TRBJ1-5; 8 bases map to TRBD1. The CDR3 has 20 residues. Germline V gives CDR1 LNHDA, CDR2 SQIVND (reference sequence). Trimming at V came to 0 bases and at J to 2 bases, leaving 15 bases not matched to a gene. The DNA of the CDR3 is TGTGCCAGTAGTATAGATAGGGGGTGGCAGGGGGCGTCCCGCAATCAGCCCCAGCATTTT. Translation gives CASSIDRGWQGASRNQPQHF. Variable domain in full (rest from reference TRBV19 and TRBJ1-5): DGGITQSPKYLFRKEGQNVTLSCEQNLNHDAMYWYRQDPGQGLRLIYYSQIVNDFQKGDIAEGYSVSREKKESFPLTVTSAQKNPTAFYLCASSIDRGWQGASRNQPQHFGDGTRLSIL.

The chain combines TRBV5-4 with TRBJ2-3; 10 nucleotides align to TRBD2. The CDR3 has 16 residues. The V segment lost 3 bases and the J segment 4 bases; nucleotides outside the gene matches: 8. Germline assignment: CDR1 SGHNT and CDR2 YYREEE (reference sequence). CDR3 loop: CASSSELSGRADTQYF. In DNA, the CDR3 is TGTGCCAGCAGCTCCGAACTGAGCGGGAGGGCAGATACGCAGTATTTT.

CDR3 DNA sequence: TGCGCCAGCAGCTTGAACGCAGCGGGAGGGTCCTACGAGCAGTACTTC. This encodes CASSLNAAGGSYEQYF. This chain connects TRBV5-1 to TRBJ2-7; TRBD2 matches 10 bases. Germline V gene lookup returns CDR1 SGHRS and CDR2 YFSETQ. This CDR3 region has 16 residues. V was pared by 1 base and J by 1 base, with 5 bases of the junction left unmatched.

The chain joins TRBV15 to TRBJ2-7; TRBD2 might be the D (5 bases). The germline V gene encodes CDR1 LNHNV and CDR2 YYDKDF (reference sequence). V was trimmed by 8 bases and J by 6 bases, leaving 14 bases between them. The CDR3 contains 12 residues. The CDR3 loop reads CATSTGTAEQYF. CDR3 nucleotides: TGTGCCACCTCCACGGGAACGGCCGAGCAGTACTTC.

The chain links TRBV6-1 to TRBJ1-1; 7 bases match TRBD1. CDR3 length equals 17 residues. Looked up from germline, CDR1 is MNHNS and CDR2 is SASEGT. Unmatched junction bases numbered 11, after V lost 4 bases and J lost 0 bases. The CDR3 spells CASSVTSGQLMNTEAFF. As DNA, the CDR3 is TGTGCCAGCAGTGTAACTTCGGGACAGCTCATGAACACTGAAGCTTTCTTT.

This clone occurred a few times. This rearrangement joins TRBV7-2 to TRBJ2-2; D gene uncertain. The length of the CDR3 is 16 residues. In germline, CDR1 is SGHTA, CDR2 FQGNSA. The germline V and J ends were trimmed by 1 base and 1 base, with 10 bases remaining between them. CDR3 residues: CASSLGTLRNTGELFF. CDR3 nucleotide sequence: TGTGCCAGCAGCTTAGGCACCTTAAGGAACACCGGGGAGCTGTTTTTT.

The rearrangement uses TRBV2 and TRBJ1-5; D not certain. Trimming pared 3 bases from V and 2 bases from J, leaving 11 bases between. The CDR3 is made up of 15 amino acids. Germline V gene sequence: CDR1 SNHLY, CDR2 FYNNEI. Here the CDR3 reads CASSEPGDGNQPQHF. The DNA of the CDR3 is TGTGCCAGCAGTGAGCCGGGAGATGGCAATCAGCCCCAGCATTTT. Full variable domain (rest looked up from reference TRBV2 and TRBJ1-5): EPEVTQTPSHQVTQMGQEVILRCVPISNHLYFYWYRQILGQKVEFLVSFYNNEISEKSEIFDDQFSVERPDGSNFTLKIRSTKLEDSAMYFCASSEPGDGNQPQHFGDGTRLSIL.

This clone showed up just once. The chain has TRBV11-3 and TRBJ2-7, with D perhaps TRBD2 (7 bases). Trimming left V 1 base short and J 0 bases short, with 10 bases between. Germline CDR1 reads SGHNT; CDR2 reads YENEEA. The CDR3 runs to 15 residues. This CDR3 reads CASSLGGGLSYEQYF. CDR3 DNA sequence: TGTGCCAGCAGCTTAGGCGGGGGCCTCTCCTACGAGCAGTACTTC.

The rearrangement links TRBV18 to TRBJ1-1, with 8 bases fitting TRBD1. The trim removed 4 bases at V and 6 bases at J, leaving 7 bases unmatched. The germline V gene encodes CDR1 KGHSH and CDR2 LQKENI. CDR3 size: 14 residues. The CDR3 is CASSLGTGHPEAFF. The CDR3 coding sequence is TGTGCCAGCTCACTGGGGACAGGCCACCCTGAAGCTTTCTTT. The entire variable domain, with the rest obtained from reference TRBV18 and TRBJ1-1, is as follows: NAGVMQNPRHLVRRRGQEARLRCSPMKGHSHVYWYRQLPEEGLKFMVYLQKENIIDESGMPKERFSAEFPKEGPSILRIQQVVRGDSAAYFCASSLGTGHPEAFFGQGTRLTVV.

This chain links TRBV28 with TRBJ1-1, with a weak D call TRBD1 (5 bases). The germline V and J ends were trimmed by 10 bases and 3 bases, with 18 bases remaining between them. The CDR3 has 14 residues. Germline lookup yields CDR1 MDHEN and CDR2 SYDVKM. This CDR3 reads CAISLTGRDTEAFF. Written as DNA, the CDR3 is TGTGCCATTTCACTAACCGGCAGGGACACTGAAGCTTTCTTT. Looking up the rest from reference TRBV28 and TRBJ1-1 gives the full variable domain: DVKVTQSSRYLVKRTGEKVFLECVQDMDHENMFWYRQDPGLGLRLIYFSYDVKMKEKGDIPEGYSVSREKKERFSLILESASTNQTSMYLCAISLTGRDTEAFFGQGTRLTVV.

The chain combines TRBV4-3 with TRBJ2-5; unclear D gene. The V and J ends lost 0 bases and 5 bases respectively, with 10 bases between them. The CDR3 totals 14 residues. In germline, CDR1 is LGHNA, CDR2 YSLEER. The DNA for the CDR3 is TGCGCCAGCAGCCAAGATTGGCGAAGGGAGACCCAGTACTTC. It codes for CASSQDWRRETQYF.

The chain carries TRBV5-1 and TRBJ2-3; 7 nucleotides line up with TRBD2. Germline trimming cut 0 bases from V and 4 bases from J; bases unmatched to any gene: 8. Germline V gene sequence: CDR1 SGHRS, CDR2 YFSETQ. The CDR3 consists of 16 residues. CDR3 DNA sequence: TGCGCCAGCAGCTTGGGCGGGGGTTCTTCCCCAGATACGCAGTATTTT. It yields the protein CASSLGGGSSPDTQYF. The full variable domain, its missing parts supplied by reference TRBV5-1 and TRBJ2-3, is KAGVTQTPRYLIKTRGQQVTLSCSPISGHRSVSWYQQTPGQGLQFLFEYFSETQRNKGNFPGRFSGRQFSNSRSEMNVSTLELGDSALYLCASSLGGGSSPDTQYFGPGTRLTVL.

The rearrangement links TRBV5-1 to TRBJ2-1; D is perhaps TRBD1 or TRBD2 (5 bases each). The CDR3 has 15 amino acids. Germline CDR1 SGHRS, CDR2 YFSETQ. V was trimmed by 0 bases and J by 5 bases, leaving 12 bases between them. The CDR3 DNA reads TGCGCCAGCAGCTTGGCGGGGCTGACAGACAATGAGCAGTTCTTC. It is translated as CASSLAGLTDNEQFF.

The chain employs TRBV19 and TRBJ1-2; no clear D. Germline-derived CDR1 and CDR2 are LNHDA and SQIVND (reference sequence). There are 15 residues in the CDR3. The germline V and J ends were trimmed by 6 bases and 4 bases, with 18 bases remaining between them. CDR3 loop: CASSPYGGASYGYTF. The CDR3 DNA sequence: TGTGCCAGTAGCCCCTACGGCGGAGCTAGCTATGGCTACACCTTC.

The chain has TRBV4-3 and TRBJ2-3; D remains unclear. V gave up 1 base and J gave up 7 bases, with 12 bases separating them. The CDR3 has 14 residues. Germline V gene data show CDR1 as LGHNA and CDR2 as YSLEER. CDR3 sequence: CASSQGLPVNTQYF. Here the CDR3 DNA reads TGCGCCAGCAGCCAAGGGCTGCCGGTTAATACGCAGTATTTT.

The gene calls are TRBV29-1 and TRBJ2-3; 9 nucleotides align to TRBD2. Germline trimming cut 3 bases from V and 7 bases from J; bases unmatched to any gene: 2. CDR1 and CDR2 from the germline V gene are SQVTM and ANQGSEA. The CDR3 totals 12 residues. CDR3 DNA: TGCAGCGTTGAGGGACTAGCTTATACGCAGTATTTT. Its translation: CSVEGLAYTQYF.

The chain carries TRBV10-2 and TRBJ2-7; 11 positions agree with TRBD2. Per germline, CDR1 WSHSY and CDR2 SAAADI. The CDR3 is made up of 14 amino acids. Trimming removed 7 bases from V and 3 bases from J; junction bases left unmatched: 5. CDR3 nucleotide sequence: TGCGCCAGCACGCCTAGCGGGGGGCACTACGAGCAGTACTTC. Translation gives CASTPSGGHYEQYF.

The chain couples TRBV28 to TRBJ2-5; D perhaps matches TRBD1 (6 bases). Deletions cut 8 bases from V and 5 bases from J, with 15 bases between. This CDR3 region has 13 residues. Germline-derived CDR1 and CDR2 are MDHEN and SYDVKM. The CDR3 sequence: CASLQGFEETQYF. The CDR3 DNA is TGTGCCAGCCTCCAGGGGTTCGAGGAGACCCAGTACTTC.

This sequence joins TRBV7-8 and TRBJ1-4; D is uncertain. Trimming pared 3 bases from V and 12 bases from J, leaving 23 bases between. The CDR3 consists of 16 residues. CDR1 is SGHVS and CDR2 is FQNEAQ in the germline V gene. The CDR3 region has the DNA TGTGCCAGCAGCTTTTCCGTCCGGGCCTCCTTCGGGGAACTGTTTTTT. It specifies CASSFSVRASFGELFF.